This TCR beta chain was identified in a study of T-cell reconstitution after alpha-beta-depleted transplantation in children. Study conclusions and caveats: The main origin of T-cell counts and diversity one year after transplant was newly produced T cells. After transplant, high TCRbeta diversity at day 60 in some patients arose from surviving recipient T cells and thymic progenitors.

As concerns this clonotype: What it binds is not known.

The CDR3 is 12 amino acids. Germline loops: CDR1 DFQATT, CDR2 SNEGSKA (reference sequence). V was clipped by 6 bases and J by 3 bases, with 11 bases between them. Construction of the TCRbeta library involved unique molecular identifiers. TCRdb analysed the PCR reads with MiXCR anew, one entry per CDR3 protein. Here the sample spans fewer than 250,000 distinct CDR3 sequences, approximately 15% being singletons. The chain recombines TRBV20-1 with TRBJ2-5; D tentatively fits TRBD1 or TRBD2 (5 bases each). The sequence derives from a male patient between 2 and 9 years old who had a stem cell transplant for acute lymphoblastic leukemia, so the T cells may come from the graft donor. The sample was PBMCs, mostly from graft donor cells, taken 360 days after TCRalphabeta/CD19-depleted stem cell transplant. Here the CDR3 reads CSAQGAEETQYF. Here the CDR3 DNA reads TGCAGTGCCCAGGGAGCAGAAGAGACCCAGTACTTC.